This TCR beta chain emerged from a study of cytomegalovirus exposure and HLA in healthy donors. General study points: Associated with HLA alleles at 0.05 false discovery rate in a later analysis were around 17,000 TCR beta sequences.

Concerning this clone: Its specificity is unknown.

PCR primers comprised 60 Vbeta and 13 Jbeta primers. Methods used by the authors: An analysis performed later counted 60 million to 90 million unique TCR beta chains (roughly 11 million of them shared). Sequencing was performed with immunoSEQ multiplex PCR; in TCRdb, only in-frame clones are kept and a portion is missing. For V, J and clone size, that table is used; D and trimming come from the DNA. The profile shows a few hundred thousand clones, 75% to 80% of them singletons. Germline V gene data show CDR1 as SGHRS and CDR2 as YFSETQ. V lost 0 bases, J lost 6 bases, and 3 bases stayed unmatched. The CDR3 consists of 15 residues.

This sequence originates from a man aged 18 to 30 in good health and CMV-seronegative. Sequenced: PBMCs. The gene calls are TRBV5-1 and TRBJ2-1, with 10 bases matching TRBD1. CDR3 loop: CASSLAGQGGNEQFF. CDR3 sequence (DNA): TGCGCCAGCAGCTTGGCCGGACAGGGGGGCAATGAGCAGTTCTTC.